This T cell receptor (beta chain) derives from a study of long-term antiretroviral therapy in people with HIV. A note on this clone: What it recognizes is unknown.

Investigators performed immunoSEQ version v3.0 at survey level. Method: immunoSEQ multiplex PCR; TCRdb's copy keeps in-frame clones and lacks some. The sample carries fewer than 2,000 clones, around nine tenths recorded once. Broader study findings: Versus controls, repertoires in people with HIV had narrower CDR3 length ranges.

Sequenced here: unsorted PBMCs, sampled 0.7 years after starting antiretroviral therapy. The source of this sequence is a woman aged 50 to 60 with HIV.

The CDR3 DNA reads TGTGCCAGCAGTGTACGGCAGACAATTAACTATGGCTACACCTTC. It encodes CASSVRQTINYGYTF. The chain carries TRBV2 and TRBJ1-2; unclear D gene. Trimming shortened V by 4 bases and J by 1 base, and 13 bases separated the two germline ends. CDR3 length: 15 amino acids. Germline CDR1 and CDR2: SNHLY and FYNNEI.